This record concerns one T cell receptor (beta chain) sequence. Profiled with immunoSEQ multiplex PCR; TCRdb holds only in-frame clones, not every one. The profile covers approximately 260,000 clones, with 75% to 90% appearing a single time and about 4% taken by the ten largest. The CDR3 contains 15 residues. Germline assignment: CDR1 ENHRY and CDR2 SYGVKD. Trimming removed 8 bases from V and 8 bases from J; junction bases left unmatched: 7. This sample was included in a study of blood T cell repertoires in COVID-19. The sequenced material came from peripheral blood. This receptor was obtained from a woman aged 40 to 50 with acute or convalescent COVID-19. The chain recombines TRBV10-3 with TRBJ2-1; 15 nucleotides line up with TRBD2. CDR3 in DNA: TGTGCCATCGCCTCCGGGACTAGCGGGAGGTATGAGCAGTTCTTC. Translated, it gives CAIASGTSGRYEQFF.